This entry lists 24 T cell receptor beta chains sequenced from one sample in a study of blood T cell repertoires in COVID-19. Libraries were prepared by immunoSEQ multiplex PCR; TCRdb keeps only in-frame clonotypes and omits some of them. The sample holds approximately 330,000 clones, about 86% seen once. The sample was PBMCs or T cells enriched from blood (not recorded which). The receptors were sampled from a woman between 40 and 55 years old with acute COVID-19.

DNA for the CDR3: TGTGCCAGCAGCTCAGGGGTCCCTACCTACGAGCAGTACTTC. It is translated as CASSSGVPTYEQYF. The gene calls are TRBV28 and TRBJ2-7, with a possible D match to TRBD1 (6 bases). CDR3 length: 14 residues. Trimming left V 6 bases short and J 2 bases short, with 14 bases between. Germline values: CDR1 MDHEN, CDR2 SYDVKM. Filled out from reference TRBV28 and TRBJ2-7, the complete variable domain reads DVKVTQSSRYLVKRTGEKVFLECVQDMDHENMFWYRQDPGLGLRLIYFSYDVKMKEKGDIPEGYSVSREKKERFSLILESASTNQTSMYLCASSSGVPTYEQYFGPGTRLTVT.

This chain connects TRBV28 to TRBJ1-6; D may be TRBD1 (5 bases). Trimming pared 4 bases from V and 7 bases from J, leaving 11 bases between. This CDR3 is 14 amino acids long. CDR1 is MDHEN and CDR2 is SYDVKM in the germline V gene. In nucleotides, the CDR3 is TGTGCCAGCAGTTATACCAGGGAAAATTCACCCCTCCACTTT. The encoded protein is CASSYTRENSPLHF.

The chain employs TRBV6-1 and TRBJ1-6, with 7 bases aligning to TRBD1. Per germline, CDR1 MNHNS and CDR2 SASEGT. CDR3 length: 16 residues. V was clipped by 4 bases and J by 7 bases; unmatched bases: 10. CDR3 loop: CASSVNYGTVNSPLHF. The CDR3 DNA follows: TGTGCCAGCAGTGTTAACTACGGGACAGTCAATTCACCCCTCCACTTT.

This clone was observed once. V and J are TRBV3-1 (or the pseudogene TRBV3-2) and TRBJ1-3, with 8 bases matching TRBD1. Germline values: CDR1 LGHDT, CDR2 YNNKEL (reference sequence). The V gene end was trimmed by 5 bases and the J gene end by 2 bases; junction bases not matched to a gene: 5. CDR3 size: 15 residues. Written as DNA, the CDR3 is TGTGCCAGCAGCTTCGACAGGGGCCCTGGAAACACCATATATTTT. Protein product: CASSFDRGPGNTIYF.

This sequence joins TRBV5-4 and TRBJ2-5, with D perhaps TRBD2 (6 bases). The CDR3 spans 13 residues. The V and J ends lost 0 bases and 9 bases respectively, with 12 bases between them. The germline CDR1 and CDR2 sequences are SGHNT and YYREEE (reference sequence). The CDR3 DNA reads as TGTGCCAGCAGCTTGGCCGGGACTCCTTCCCAGTACTTC. Encoded protein: CASSLAGTPSQYF.

This clone was counted a few times. The chain is built from TRBV4-3 and TRBJ1-1; 7 positions agree with TRBD1. V was pared by 6 bases and J by 3 bases, with 10 bases of the junction left unmatched. The germline gives CDR1 LGHNA, CDR2 YSLEER. The CDR3 is 15 residues long. The CDR3 DNA is TGCGCCAGCAGGGGACAACAGGGGAAGGACACTGAAGCTTTCTTT. This encodes CASRGQQGKDTEAFF.

The chain recombines TRBV5-1 with TRBJ1-5, with D perhaps TRBD1 (6 bases). The length of the CDR3 is 14 residues. V was clipped by 0 bases and J by 4 bases, with 8 bases between them. Germline lookup yields CDR1 SGHRS and CDR2 YFSETQ. The CDR3 nucleotides are TGCGCCAGCAGCTTGGACAGGGATAATCAGCCCCAGCATTTT. Residues: CASSLDRDNQPQHF.

This clone has just one count. The chain has TRBV7-3 and TRBJ2-2; weak D call: TRBD1 (6 bases). With 5 bases removed from V and 0 bases from J, the gap between germline ends came to 16 bases. The CDR3 consists of 17 residues. The germline V gene encodes CDR1 SGHTA and CDR2 FQGTGA. CDR3 DNA: TGTGCCAGCAGCCCTACGGGACAACACGCGAACACCGGGGAGCTGTTTTTT. This gives the protein CASSPTGQHANTGELFF.

This clone was seen only once. The chain carries TRBV5-1 and TRBJ2-2; 13 nucleotides agree with TRBD2. V trimming: 6 bases; J trimming: 5 bases; junction bases outside the gene matches: 4. This CDR3 comprises 15 residues. Germline CDR1 is SGHRS and CDR2 is YFSETQ. For the CDR3, the DNA is TGCGCCAGCATCAGGACTAGCGGGGGAACCGGGGAGCTGTTTTTT. Translation: CASIRTSGGTGELFF.

V gene TRBV25-1 combines with J gene TRBJ1-3, with D uncertain. The germline V and J ends were trimmed by 5 bases and 6 bases, with 11 bases remaining between them. Germline V gene sequence: CDR1 MGHDK, CDR2 SYGVNS. The CDR3 covers 13 residues. DNA for the CDR3: TGTGCCAGCAGTATGGGCAAGCCAAACACCATATATTTT. It encodes CASSMGKPNTIYF.

V is TRBV9 and J is TRBJ1-1, with a possible D match to TRBD1 (5 bases). V lost 0 bases, J lost 4 bases, and 13 bases lay in between. The length of the CDR3 is 15 residues. The germline gives CDR1 SGDLS, CDR2 YYNGEE. Here the CDR3 reads CASSVGPGGGTEAFF. In nucleotides, the CDR3 is TGTGCCAGCAGCGTAGGGCCCGGCGGGGGCACTGAAGCTTTCTTT.

The chain combines TRBV4-3 with TRBJ2-4; 11 bases fit TRBD2. Germline trimming cut 4 bases from V and 7 bases from J; bases unmatched to any gene: 18. The germline V gene encodes CDR1 LGHNA and CDR2 YSLEER. The CDR3 has 19 residues. The CDR3 region is CASSLNSVRLAGIENIQYF. CDR3 nucleotides: TGCGCCAGCAGCCTCAACTCCGTCCGACTAGCGGGAATCGAGAACATTCAGTACTTC.

V is TRBV7-3 and J is TRBJ2-6; 10 positions match TRBD2. Germline assignment: CDR1 SGHTA and CDR2 FQGTGA. The CDR3 has 18 amino acids. Trimming removed 3 bases from V and 4 bases from J; junction bases left unmatched: 9. CDR3 amino acids: CASSFRAGGPLGANVLTF. The CDR3 DNA is TGTGCCAGCAGCTTTAGAGCGGGAGGGCCCCTGGGGGCCAACGTCCTGACTTTC.

CDR3 loop: CASSQDALLGGNTIYF. For the CDR3, the DNA is TGTGCCAGCAGCCAAGATGCGCTACTCGGTGGAAACACCATATATTTT. The chain uses TRBV4-2 and TRBJ1-3, with D uncertain. The CDR3 length is 16 residues. CDR1 and CDR2 (germline): LGHNA, YNFKEQ. V lost 0 bases and J 3 bases, leaving 12 bases between the germline ends.

The chain employs TRBV9 and TRBJ2-3, with D perhaps TRBD2 (6 bases). V dropped 0 bases and J dropped 4 bases, with 12 bases sitting between them. Germline CDR1 is SGDLS and CDR2 is YYNGEE. The CDR3 is 15 amino acids. This CDR3 reads CASSVDPAGSDTQYF. The DNA of the CDR3 is TGTGCCAGCAGCGTAGATCCAGCGGGTTCAGATACGCAGTATTTT. Full variable domain (remainder filled in from reference TRBV9 and TRBJ2-3): DSGVTQTPKHLITATGQRVTLRCSPRSGDLSVYWYQQSLDQGLQFLIQYYNGEERAKGNILERFSAQQFPDLHSELNLSSLELGDSALYFCASSVDPAGSDTQYFGPGTRLTVL.

This clone was detected only once. V usage is TRBV19 and J usage is TRBJ2-1, with D perhaps TRBD1 (5 bases). The CDR3 has 13 amino acids. Germline CDR1 LNHDA, CDR2 SQIVND (reference sequence). V lost 10 bases to trimming and J lost 1 base, with 11 bases between them. In DNA form, the CDR3 reads TGTGCCACCTCGAGACAGTCCTACAATGAGCAGTTCTTC. Translating gives CATSRQSYNEQFF.

This chain uses TRBV6-9 with TRBJ2-5; 8 bases map to TRBD1. The V and J ends lost 3 bases and 7 bases, in that order; junction bases with no gene match: 7. The CDR3 spans 14 residues. Germline V CDR1 and CDR2: MNHGY, SVAAGI. CDR3 nucleotides: TGTGCCAGCAGTTACGAGACAGGGGTCTCGACCCAGTACTTC. This translates into CASSYETGVSTQYF.

The sample holds one count of this clone. The chain is built from TRBV5-8 and TRBJ1-2; no clear D gene. CDR3 size: 11 residues. Germline V gene lookup returns CDR1 SGHTS and CDR2 YDEGEE. The ends were cut back, 4 bases at V and 8 bases at J, with 9 bases in the middle. CDR3 nucleotide sequence: TGTGCCAGCAGCCCCAAGCCCGGCTACACCTTC. Residues: CASSPKPGYTF.

J is TRBJ1-1 and V is TRBV12-3 or TRBV12-4, with D maybe TRBD1 (5 bases). This CDR3 spans 13 amino acids. The ends were cut back, 5 bases at V and 2 bases at J, with 9 bases in the middle. The CDR3 nucleotides are TGTGCCAGCAGTCCCGGGGGAAACACTGAAGCTTTCTTT. Residues: CASSPGGNTEAFF.

The chain joins TRBV18 to TRBJ2-7; 8 nucleotides line up with TRBD1. CDR1 is KGHSH, CDR2 LQKENI, per germline. Trimming at V came to 1 base and at J to 2 bases, leaving 4 bases not matched to a gene. The CDR3 length is 15 residues. The CDR3 nucleotides read TGTGCCAGCTCACCACTGACAGGGGTTACCTACGAGCAGTACTTC. It translates to CASSPLTGVTYEQYF.

The rearrangement uses TRBV7-3 and TRBJ2-2; TRBD2 aligns across 8 bases. The trim removed 7 bases at V and 7 bases at J, leaving 8 bases unmatched. Germline V gives CDR1 SGHTA, CDR2 FQGTGA. CDR3 length equals 14 residues. The CDR3 nucleotides are TGTGCCAGCACCCTACGGGGGGGTGACGGGGAGCTGTTTTTT. Protein sequence: CASTLRGGDGELFF. Using reference TRBV7-3 and TRBJ2-2 for the parts outside the CDR3, the full variable domain is GAGVSQTPSNKVTEKGKYVELRCDPISGHTALYWYRQSLGQGPEFLIYFQGTGAADDSGLPNDRFFAVRPEGSVSTLKIQRTERGDSAVYLCASTLRGGDGELFFGEGSRLTVL.

The V call is TRBV3-1 (or the pseudogene TRBV3-2), the J call TRBJ2-5; no reliable D call. Germline V gives CDR1 LGHDT, CDR2 YNNKEL (reference sequence). The CDR3 totals 15 residues. Trimming left V 0 bases short and J 3 bases short, with 11 bases between. The CDR3 reads CASSQDWSGEETQYF. The CDR3, as DNA: TGTGCCAGCAGCCAAGATTGGTCTGGAGAAGAGACCCAGTACTTC.

This chain joins TRBV18 and TRBJ1-2, with 7 bases lining up with TRBD1. Germline V gene data show CDR1 as KGHSH and CDR2 as LQKENI. The CDR3 runs 15 residues. Germline trimming cut 3 bases from V and 2 bases from J; bases unmatched to any gene: 6. CDR3 loop: CASSPPGQRNYGYTF. CDR3 coding DNA: TGTGCCAGCTCACCCCCGGGACAGAGGAACTATGGCTACACCTTC. Full variable domain (rest looked up from reference TRBV18 and TRBJ1-2): NAGVMQNPRHLVRRRGQEARLRCSPMKGHSHVYWYRQLPEEGLKFMVYLQKENIIDESGMPKERFSAEFPKEGPSILRIQQVVRGDSAAYFCASSPPGQRNYGYTFGSGTRLTVV.

The sample holds one count of this clone. The chain recombines TRBV19 with TRBJ2-7; 7 bases line up with TRBD1. CDR1 LNHDA and CDR2 SQIVND come from the germline V gene (reference sequence). J was trimmed by 6 bases and V by 5 bases; bases with no gene match: 13. This CDR3 has 15 amino acids. CDR3 protein: CASSLGREWTGEQYF. In DNA form, the CDR3 reads TGTGCCAGTAGTCTAGGGCGAGAGTGGACAGGCGAGCAGTACTTC.